This entry is about one T cell receptor (beta chain). Profiled with immunoSEQ multiplex PCR; TCRdb holds only in-frame clones, not every one. The profile covers roughly 650,000 clones, with roughly 97% appearing a single time and around 0.058% taken by the ten largest. This record belongs to a study of shared clonotypes between healthy human individuals. Study information: Three plates were used per donor for CD4 naive, three for CD4 memory, two for CD8 naive and one for CD8 memory.

Germline values: CDR1 SEHNR, CDR2 FQNEAQ (reference sequence). Trimming took off 0 bases at V and 0 bases at J, with 12 bases between the two ends. CDR3 length: 18 residues. The chain is built from TRBV7-9 and TRBJ2-6; D gene ambiguous. This TCR came from a woman in her twenties or thirties in good health. The source material was naive CD4+ T cells sorted from blood. The subset is: CD45RA+ positively selected. The CDR3 region is CASSLAQGLNSGANVLTF. Here the CDR3 DNA reads TGTGCCAGCAGCTTAGCCCAAGGATTGAACTCTGGGGCCAACGTCCTGACTTTC.